Only one count was recorded for the clone carrying this T cell receptor (beta chain). The source of the sample is a study of technical replicates of blood from a few donors. Using immunoSEQ multiplex PCR, the repertoire was profiled, and TCRdb retains in-frame clones only, with some absent. The sample includes about 73,000 clones, 90% seen only once; the top ten take approximately 4.6%. Trimming removed 5 bases from V and 6 bases from J, with 10 bases in between. The germline V gene encodes CDR1 SGHTA and CDR2 FQGNSA. The CDR3 contains 13 residues. The clonotype originates from a human donor in good health. Some clones in this sample may be carry-over from other donors' samples. Sequencing was done on a sample of PBMCs. The chain is built from TRBV7-2 and TRBJ2-2, with a possible D match to TRBD1 (5 bases). The CDR3 sequence is CASSQRGPGELFF. CDR3 nucleotides: TGTGCCAGCAGCCAAAGGGGCCCCGGGGAGCTGTTTTTT. The whole variable domain, filled in from reference TRBV7-2 and TRBJ2-2, reads GAGVSQSPSNKVTEKGKDVELRCDPISGHTALYWYRQSLGQGLEFLIYFQGNSAPDKSGLPSDRFSAERTGGSVSTLTIQRTQQEDSAVYLCASSQRGPGELFFGEGSRLTVL.